These 17 T cell receptor beta chains share one sample of origin, sequenced in a study of cytomegalovirus exposure and HLA in healthy donors. Researchers ran the PCR with 60 Vbeta and 13 Jbeta primers. The table came from immunoSEQ multiplex PCR; TCRdb's copy has only in-frame clones and leaves some out. The sample yields tens of thousands of clones, 70% to 90% seen once. The sample comprised PBMCs. These TCRs come from a woman aged 18-29 years in good health and CMV-seropositive.

This clone showed up just a few times. The chain employs TRBV10-1 and TRBJ2-7; D perhaps matches TRBD1 (5 bases). Trimming stripped 2 bases from V and 3 bases from J, with 17 bases between. The CDR3 is 16 amino acids. Germline V gene lookup returns CDR1 WNHNN and CDR2 SYGVQD (reference sequence). For the CDR3, the DNA is TGCGCCAGCAGTGAGAAGATGTCAGGGATTAGCTACGAGCAGTACTTC. As protein: CASSEKMSGISYEQYF.

The chain carries TRBV29-1 and TRBJ1-3; no firm D call. V lost 8 bases and J lost 1, with 21 bases in between. CDR3 length: 16 amino acids. The germline CDR1 and CDR2 sequences are SQVTM and ANQGSEA. DNA for the CDR3: TGCAGCCCTGGGAGTGGCGGTGGTGGGTCTGGAAACACCATATATTTT. It is translated as CSPGSGGGGSGNTIYF.

The CDR3 spells CASQSSTDTQYF. Written as DNA, the CDR3 is TGTGCCAGCCAGTCCAGCACAGATACGCAGTATTTT. V and J are TRBV6-1 and TRBJ2-3; D is uncertain. Germline V gene sequence: CDR1 MNHNS, CDR2 SASEGT. This CDR3 comprises 12 residues. V lost 8 bases, J lost 0 bases, and 6 bases lay in between.

This chain links TRBV15 with TRBJ1-5, with D perhaps matching TRBD1 (6 bases). V was cut by 5 bases and J by 0 bases, with 11 bases left in between. Germline V gene sequence: CDR1 LNHNV, CDR2 YYDKDF (reference sequence). The CDR3 is 15 residues long. CDR3 bases: TGTGCCACCAGCTCTGGACAGCATAGCAATCAGCCCCAGCATTTT. Its translation is CATSSGQHSNQPQHF.

The rearrangement links TRBV6-1 to TRBJ2-7; D is perhaps TRBD1 (6 bases). Germline CDR1 is MNHNS and CDR2 is SASEGT. Deletions cut 7 bases from V and 3 bases from J, with 16 bases between. This CDR3 spans 14 amino acids. DNA of the CDR3: TGTGCCAGCATAGCCAGGGGATGGGGCTACGAGCAGTACTTC. It encodes CASIARGWGYEQYF.

The gene calls are TRBV28 and TRBJ1-2; D is perhaps TRBD1 (6 bases). The CDR3 contains 13 residues. Trimming shortened V by 7 bases and J by 13 bases, and 22 bases separated the two germline ends. The germline gives CDR1 MDHEN, CDR2 SYDVKM. The CDR3 bases are TGTGCCAGCATCTCGGGGGGGCACCCTGTCATCACCTTC. It encodes CASISGGHPVITF.

This clone was picked up a small number of times. The V call is TRBV7-9, the J call TRBJ2-7; D unresolved. Trimming removed 4 bases at V and 5 bases at J, with 6 bases between. The CDR3 runs to 11 residues. From germline, CDR1 is SEHNR and CDR2 FQNEAQ (reference sequence). The CDR3 is CASSYSDEQYF. The CDR3 DNA follows: TGTGCCAGCAGCTATAGTGACGAGCAGTACTTC. The entire variable domain, with the rest obtained from reference TRBV7-9 and TRBJ2-7, is as follows: DTGVSQNPRHKITKRGQNVTFRCDPISEHNRLYWYRQTLGQGPEFLTYFQNEAQLEKSRLLSDRFSAERPKGSFSTLEIQRTEQGDSAMYLCASSYSDEQYFGPGTRLTVT.

The genes are TRBV6-5 and TRBJ2-7, with TRBD1 matching over 8 bases. The germline CDR1 and CDR2 sequences are MNHEY and SVGAGI. The CDR3 spans 14 residues. V shed 4 bases and J 3 bases; nucleotides not matched to a gene: 5. DNA of the CDR3: TGTGCCAGCAGTTCGAGACAGGGGAACTACGAGCAGTACTTC. Its protein is CASSSRQGNYEQYF.

J is TRBJ2-3 and V is TRBV5-1; weak D call: TRBD2 (6 bases). This CDR3 region has 15 residues. Germline V CDR1 and CDR2: SGHRS, YFSETQ. V gave up 2 bases and J gave up 4 bases, with 14 bases separating them. CDR3 region: CASSFGRGWADTQYF. DNA for the CDR3: TGCGCCAGCAGCTTTGGGCGGGGATGGGCAGATACGCAGTATTTT.

The chain employs TRBV11-2 and TRBJ2-7, with D unresolved. This CDR3 comprises 13 residues. Germline CDR1 SGHAT, CDR2 FQNNGV. V was cut by 5 bases and J by 3 bases, with 11 bases left in between. CDR3 amino acids: CASSASHGYEQYF. DNA for the CDR3: TGTGCCAGCAGCGCGAGTCACGGCTACGAGCAGTACTTC.

The chain employs TRBV4-2 and TRBJ1-3, with 10 bases identical to TRBD1. The CDR3 spans 18 residues. The J segment lost 0 bases and the V segment lost 2 bases, leaving 7 bases of the junction unmatched. Looked up from germline, CDR1 is LGHNA and CDR2 is YNFKEQ. CDR3 sequence (DNA): TGTGCCAGCAGCCAACGGCGGGGACAGGGGTTCTCTGGAAACACCATATATTTT. It translates to CASSQRRGQGFSGNTIYF.

The chain carries TRBV25-1 and TRBJ1-2; TRBD1 is a possible D gene (6 bases). V lost 4 bases, J lost 8 bases, and 20 bases lay in between. The CDR3 is 15 amino acids. CDR1 and CDR2 (germline): MGHDK, SYGVNS. The CDR3 loop is CASSGIQGSNGGYTF. The CDR3 DNA reads as TGTGCCAGCAGTGGTATACAGGGATCCAACGGGGGCTACACCTTC.

V is TRBV6-6 and J is TRBJ2-3; D is possibly TRBD2 (5 bases). Trimming left V 9 bases short and J 2 bases short, with 15 bases between. This CDR3 region has 14 residues. Germline values: CDR1 MNHNY, CDR2 SVGAGI (reference sequence). The CDR3 nucleotides are TGTGCCAGTTCACCAGCGGTACTCACAGATACGCAGTATTTT. Protein: CASSPAVLTDTQYF.

The V call is TRBV4-1, the J call TRBJ1-2, with 7 positions matching TRBD1. The J segment lost 4 bases and the V segment lost 3 bases, leaving 11 bases of the junction unmatched. This CDR3 spans 16 amino acids. Germline CDR1 is MGHRA and CDR2 is YSYEKL. DNA for the CDR3: TGCGCCAGCAGCCAGGGCCAGGGACAGCCATTCTATGGCTACACCTTC. This translates into CASSQGQGQPFYGYTF.

As DNA, the CDR3 is TGCGCCAGCAGTGAGTCGATGGCTAATTCACCCCTCCACTTT. Translated, it gives CASSESMANSPLHF. The genes are TRBV10-2 and TRBJ1-6; D is unclear. V was trimmed by 0 bases and J by 6 bases, leaving 6 bases between them. The V gene's germline CDR1 is WSHSY and CDR2 SAAADI. The CDR3 length is 14 residues.

CDR3 in DNA: TGTGCCAGCAGCCTCGACAGGGTGGGTGGCTACACCTTC. The encoded protein is CASSLDRVGGYTF. J is TRBJ1-2 and V is TRBV7-9, with 7 bases matching TRBD1. The CDR3 extends over 13 amino acids. Germline values: CDR1 SEHNR, CDR2 FQNEAQ (reference sequence). V shed 5 bases, J shed 7 bases, and the junction held 7 bases outside the gene matches. The full variable domain, completed using reference TRBV7-9 and TRBJ1-2, is DTGVSQNPRHKITKRGQNVTFRCDPISEHNRLYWYRQTLGQGPEFLTYFQNEAQLEKSRLLSDRFSAERPKGSFSTLEIQRTEQGDSAMYLCASSLDRVGGYTFGSGTRLTVV.

The gene calls are TRBV21-1 and TRBJ1-1. TRBV21-1 counts as a pseudogene. This CDR3 has 16 amino acids. CDR3 nucleotide sequence: TGTGCCAGCAGCAAAGGGGAGGGGGGCGCGGACACTGAAGCTTTCTTT. It translates to CASSKGEGGADTEAFF.